This T cell receptor (beta chain) was obtained from a study of cytomegalovirus exposure and HLA in healthy donors. Study in general: The Caucasian-associated ancestry cluster contained approximately 81% of the roughly 400 genotyped donors.

CDR3 size: 12 residues. Per germline, CDR1 SGHNT and CDR2 YENEEA. The V segment lost 4 bases and the J segment 9 bases; nucleotides outside the gene matches: 6. Primers: 60 Vbeta forward and 13 Jbeta reverse. Profiling relied on immunoSEQ multiplex PCR, and the TCRdb table lists in-frame clones only, not all of them. Of approximately 160,000 clones in the sample, about 77% were seen once. General study results and limits: The majority of TCR sequences were rare, yet some public TCRs appeared in many donors. Accurate prediction of most subjects' HLA-A and HLA-B alleles from TCR beta sequences was reported. A later analysis linked a missense DCLRE1C variant to TCR beta V- and J-gene trimming.

Points on this clone: The antigen remains unidentified.

This receptor was taken from a middle-aged woman in good health and CMV-seropositive. The sequenced sample consisted of PBMCs. This chain joins TRBV11-3 and TRBJ2-7; 7 nucleotides line up with TRBD2. The DNA for the CDR3 is TGTGCCAGCAGCTCCTCTAGCGGAACGCAGTACTTC. This sequence encodes CASSSSSGTQYF.